This T cell receptor beta chain was observed in a study of cytomegalovirus exposure and HLA in healthy donors. General study findings and limits: It was reported in a later analysis that an Asian-associated ancestry cluster showed fewer N-insertions than the approximately 670-donor mean.

With respect to this clone: Antigen unknown.

The PCR was carried out with 60 Vbeta primers and 13 Jbeta primers. Assay: immunoSEQ multiplex PCR; the TCRdb copy retains only in-frame clones and omits some. The data show over 150,000 clones, 79% seen once. Trimming took off 0 bases at V and 2 bases at J, with 6 bases between the two ends. The CDR3 is made up of 15 amino acids. CDR1 SGHRS and CDR2 YFSETQ come from the germline V gene. V usage is TRBV5-1 and J usage is TRBJ2-6; D remains unclear. This receptor was identified in a man between 40 and 49 years old in good health and CMV-seronegative. Sequenced material: PBMCs. As DNA, the CDR3 is TGCGCCAGCAGCTTGGCACTGGCTGGGGCCAACGTCCTGACTTTC. This encodes CASSLALAGANVLTF.